The TCR beta chain described here comes from a study of cytomegalovirus exposure and HLA in healthy donors. Germline V gene sequence: CDR1 MNHEY, CDR2 SVGAGI. The CDR3 has 15 amino acids. V shed 6 bases and J shed 6 bases, with 19 bases lying between them. The PCR ran on 60 Vbeta and 13 Jbeta primers. Assay used: immunoSEQ multiplex PCR; TCRdb lists only in-frame clones, some missing. This sample has approximately 170,000 clones, with roughly 79% found just once. This receptor was taken from a man in his forties or fifties in good health and CMV-seronegative. This chain joins TRBV6-5 and TRBJ2-3, with TRBD1 as a possible D gene (6 bases). The sequencing input was PBMCs. The CDR3 DNA reads TGTGCCAGCAGGGCGAGGGGGTCGAGGGGCGATACGCAGTATTTT. Its translation is CASRARGSRGDTQYF.